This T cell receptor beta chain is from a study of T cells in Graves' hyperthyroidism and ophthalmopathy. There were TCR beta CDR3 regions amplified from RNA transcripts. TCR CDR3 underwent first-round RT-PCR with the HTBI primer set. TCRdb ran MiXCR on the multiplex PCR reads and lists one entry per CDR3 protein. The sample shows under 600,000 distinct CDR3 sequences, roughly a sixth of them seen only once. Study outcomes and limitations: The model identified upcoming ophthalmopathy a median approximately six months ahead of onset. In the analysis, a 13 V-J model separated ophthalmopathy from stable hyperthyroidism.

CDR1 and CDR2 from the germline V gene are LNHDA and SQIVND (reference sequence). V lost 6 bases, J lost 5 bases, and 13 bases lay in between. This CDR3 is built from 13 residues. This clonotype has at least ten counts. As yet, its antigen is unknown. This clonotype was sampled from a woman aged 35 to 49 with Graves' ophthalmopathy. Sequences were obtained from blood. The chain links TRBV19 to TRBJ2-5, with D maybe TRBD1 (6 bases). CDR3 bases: TGTGCCAGTAGACCACAGGGCGGTGAGACCCAGTACTTC. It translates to CASRPQGGETQYF.